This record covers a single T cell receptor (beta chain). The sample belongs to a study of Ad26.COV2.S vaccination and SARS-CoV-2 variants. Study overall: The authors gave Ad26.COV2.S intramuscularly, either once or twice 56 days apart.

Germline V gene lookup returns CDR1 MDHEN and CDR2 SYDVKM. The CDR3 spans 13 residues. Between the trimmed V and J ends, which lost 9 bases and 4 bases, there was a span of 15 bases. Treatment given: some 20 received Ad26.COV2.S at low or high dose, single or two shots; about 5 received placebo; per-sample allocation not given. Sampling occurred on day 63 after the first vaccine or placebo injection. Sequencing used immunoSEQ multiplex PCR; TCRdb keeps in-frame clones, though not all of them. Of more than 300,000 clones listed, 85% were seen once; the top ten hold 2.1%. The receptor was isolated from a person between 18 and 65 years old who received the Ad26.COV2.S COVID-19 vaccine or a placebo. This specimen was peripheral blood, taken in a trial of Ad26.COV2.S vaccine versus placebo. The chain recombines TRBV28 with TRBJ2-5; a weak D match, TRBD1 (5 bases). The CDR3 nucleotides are TGTGCCAGTACGTCAGGGCACAGAGAGACCCAGTACTTC. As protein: CASTSGHRETQYF.